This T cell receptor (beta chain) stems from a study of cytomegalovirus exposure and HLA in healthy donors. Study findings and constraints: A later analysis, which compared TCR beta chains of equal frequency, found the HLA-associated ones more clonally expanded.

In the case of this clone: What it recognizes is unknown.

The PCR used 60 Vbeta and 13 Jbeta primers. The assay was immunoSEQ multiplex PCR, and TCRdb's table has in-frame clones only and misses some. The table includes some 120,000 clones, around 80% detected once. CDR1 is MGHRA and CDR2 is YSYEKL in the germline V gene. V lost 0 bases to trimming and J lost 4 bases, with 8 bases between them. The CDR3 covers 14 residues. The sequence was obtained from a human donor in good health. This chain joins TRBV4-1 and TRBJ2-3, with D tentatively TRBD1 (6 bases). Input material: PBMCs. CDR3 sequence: CASSQDQGPDTQYF. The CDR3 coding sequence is TGCGCCAGCAGCCAAGATCAGGGGCCAGATACGCAGTATTTT.